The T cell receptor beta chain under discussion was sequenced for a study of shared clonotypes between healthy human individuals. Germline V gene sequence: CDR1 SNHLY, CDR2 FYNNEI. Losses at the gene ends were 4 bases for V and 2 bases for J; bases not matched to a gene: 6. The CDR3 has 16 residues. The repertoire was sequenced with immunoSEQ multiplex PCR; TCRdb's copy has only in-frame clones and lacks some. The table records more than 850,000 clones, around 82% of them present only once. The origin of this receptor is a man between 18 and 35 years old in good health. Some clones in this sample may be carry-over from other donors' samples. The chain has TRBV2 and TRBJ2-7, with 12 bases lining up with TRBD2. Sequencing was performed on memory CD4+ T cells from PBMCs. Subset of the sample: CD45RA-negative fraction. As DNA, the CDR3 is TGTGCCAGCAGTGGAGGACTAGCGGGAAAAACCTACGAGCAGTACTTC. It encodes CASSGGLAGKTYEQYF.